This T cell receptor (beta chain) was captured in a study of metastatic and nonmetastatic thyroid tumors. Looking at the study overall: Repertoires from malignant and benign thyroid patients were compared across blood and tumor or nodule tissue.

MiXCR re-clonotyped the PCR reads for TCRdb. The sample contains 50,000 to 60,000 clones, about a sixth of which appear only once. CDR1 is SGHDT and CDR2 is YYEEEE in the germline V gene. The V and J ends lost 4 bases and 4 bases, in that order; junction bases with no gene match: 4. This CDR3 is built from 14 residues. Thyroid surgery had not been preceded by any treatment in any patient. At least ten counts were recorded for this clone. The source of this sequence is a female donor with papillary thyroid cancer or a benign thyroid nodule (not recorded which). Some clones in this sample may be carry-over from other donors' samples. Sequencing was carried out using blood. The V call is TRBV5-6, the J call TRBJ2-1; 8 bases agree with TRBD2. CDR3 sequence: CASSPGGRYNEQFF. The CDR3 DNA follows: TGTGCCAGCAGCCCGGGGGGGAGATACAATGAGCAGTTCTTC.